Shown below are 9 T cell receptor beta chains from a single sample sequenced in a study of T cell responses to AZD1222 COVID-19 vaccine. Here immunoSEQ multiplex PCR was the method, and the copy in TCRdb shows in-frame clones only, minus some. Of some 120,000 clones listed, about 91% are singletons. The sample in question was peripheral blood, obtained on day 0 of AZD1222 vaccination. These receptors came from an adult in good health.

This clone has just one count. This chain uses TRBV5-6 with TRBJ2-3; D gene uncertain. Germline loops: CDR1 SGHDT, CDR2 YYEEEE. Trimming shortened V by 1 base and J by 6 bases, and 6 bases separated the two germline ends. This CDR3 comprises 12 residues. The CDR3 protein is CASSLMGDTQYF. The CDR3 DNA sequence: TGTGCCAGCAGCTTGATGGGGGATACGCAGTATTTT.

V is TRBV2 and J is TRBJ2-7; possibly TRBD1 for D (6 bases). Germline lookup yields CDR1 SNHLY and CDR2 FYNNEI. CDR3 length: 14 residues. V was pared by 6 bases and J by 0 bases, with 12 bases between. CDR3 DNA sequence: TGTGCCAGCAGCGCATGGGACACCTCCTACGAGCAGTACTTC. It is translated as CASSAWDTSYEQYF.

The CDR3 DNA follows: TGTGCCAGCAGTGACGGCCAGGGAGGCTATGGCTACACCTTC. Its translation is CASSDGQGGYGYTF. The chain uses TRBV6-1 and TRBJ1-2, with D perhaps TRBD1 (5 bases). Germline CDR1 MNHNS, CDR2 SASEGT. This CDR3 is built from 14 residues. Trimming pared 3 bases from V and 4 bases from J, leaving 12 bases between.

The rearrangement links TRBV3-1 (or the pseudogene TRBV3-2) to TRBJ2-2, with D possibly being TRBD1 (5 bases). The CDR3 is 13 amino acids. Trimming pared 4 bases from V and 5 bases from J, leaving 8 bases between. Germline values: CDR1 LGHDT, CDR2 YNNKEL (reference sequence). The CDR3 reads CASSLTGTGELFF. In DNA form, the CDR3 reads TGTGCCAGCAGCCTTACAGGTACCGGGGAGCTGTTTTTT.

This sequence joins TRBV11-2 and TRBJ2-5; no clear D. Trimming removed 1 base from V and 1 base from J, with 7 bases in between. CDR3 length: 14 residues. In germline, CDR1 is SGHAT, CDR2 FQNNGV. CDR3 bases: TGTGCCAGCAGCTTAGGACGGTTCCAAGAGACCCAGTACTTC. Protein sequence: CASSLGRFQETQYF.

The CDR3 sequence: CASSPRGFKETQYF. The CDR3 DNA reads TGTGCCAGCAGCCCTCGGGGTTTCAAAGAGACCCAGTACTTC. The chain carries TRBV5-6 and TRBJ2-5; D perhaps matches TRBD2 (5 bases). The CDR3 contains 14 residues. The V gene lost 4 bases and the J gene lost 3 bases, with 13 bases spanning the gap. Germline V gene sequence: CDR1 SGHDT, CDR2 YYEEEE.

The chain carries TRBV4-2 and TRBJ1-3; D is unclear. The CDR3 is made up of 15 amino acids. Trimming took 1 base from V and 0 from J, leaving 7 bases between them. Germline V lookup: CDR1 LGHNA, CDR2 YNFKEQ. CDR3 DNA: TGTGCCAGCAGCCAAGTTGGCAACTCTGGAAACACCATATATTTT. Encoded protein: CASSQVGNSGNTIYF.

V and J are TRBV5-1 and TRBJ2-1, with a weak D call TRBD2 (6 bases). V gave up 0 bases and J gave up 6 bases, with 10 bases separating them. The CDR3 totals 14 residues. CDR1 is SGHRS, CDR2 YFSETQ, per germline. The CDR3 sequence: CASSLVAGSNEQFF. CDR3 in DNA: TGCGCCAGCAGCTTGGTGGCGGGATCCAATGAGCAGTTCTTC. Supplemented by reference TRBV5-1 and TRBJ2-1, the full variable domain reads KAGVTQTPRYLIKTRGQQVTLSCSPISGHRSVSWYQQTPGQGLQFLFEYFSETQRNKGNFPGRFSGRQFSNSRSEMNVSTLELGDSALYLCASSLVAGSNEQFFGPGTRLTVL.

In this sample, this clone turned up once. The identical CDR3 is also encoded by other nucleotide sequences in the sample. This chain joins TRBV18 and TRBJ1-1; D is possibly TRBD1 (5 bases). V lost 3 bases and J 5 bases, leaving 10 bases between the germline ends. Germline V gene sequence: CDR1 KGHSH, CDR2 LQKENI. The CDR3 runs to 13 residues. CDR3 nucleotides: TGTGCCAGCTCACCCACGGAGGGGACTGAAGCTTTCTTT. It yields the protein CASSPTEGTEAFF.